This paragraph covers one T cell receptor (beta chain) sequence. V lost 7 bases to trimming and J lost 4 bases, with 7 bases between them. Germline assignment: CDR1 MRHNA and CDR2 SNTAGT. The CDR3 totals 11 residues. TCRdb passed the 5' RACE reads through MiXCR, listing each CDR3 protein once. There are 300,000 to 400,000 distinct CDR3 sequences in the sample; about 28% occur only once, and roughly 5.5% lies in the top ten. These data belong to a study of identical twins' blood T cells. The sequenced material came from PBMCs. This TCR was sampled from a woman between 18 and 49 years old in good health. The V gene is TRBV6-4, the J gene TRBJ1-1, with D uncertain. The CDR3 sequence: CASNPSTEAFF. In DNA, the CDR3 is TGTGCCAGCAACCCGAGCACTGAAGCTTTCTTT.